Listed below are T cell receptor beta chains from one sample, sequenced in a study of CD8 T cells in ankylosing spondylitis. TCRdb itself ran the 5' RACE reads through MiXCR, one entry per CDR3 protein. The sample shows around 300,000 distinct CDR3 sequences, roughly 14% of them seen only once. The material sequenced was blood, either unsorted or a sorted T cell fraction (not recorded which). These receptor sequences come from a male donor with ankylosing spondylitis or in good health (not recorded which). Both conserved end residues are part of each CDR3. Fields, in order: clone size, V gene, D gene, J gene, CDR3 DNA, CDR3 protein. The D gene is left open where the match is weak. Expanded clones are given a class, and other clones once, few, many or no size at all.

>few|TRBV6-5|NA|TRBJ1-2
TGTGCCAGCACTAGGGACGGGGATGGCTACACCTTC
CASTRDGDGYTF
>NA|TRBV13|NA|TRBJ2-7
TGTGCCAGCAGCCCCCAAGGAAACTCCTACGAGCAGTACTTC
CASSPQGNSYEQYF
>NA|TRBV12-3/TRBV12-4|TRBD2|TRBJ2-5
TGTGCCAGCAGTTCCCGGGGGGGACAAGAGACCCAGTACTTC
CASSSRGGQETQYF
>NA|TRBV6-5|NA|TRBJ1-1
TGTGCCAGCAGGTTACAGGGACGAGGCACTGAAGCTTTCTTT
CASRLQGRGTEAFF
>NA|TRBV3-1|NA|TRBJ1-2
TGTGCCAGCAGCTCCCGAATATGGGGGGCCCACTATGGCTACACCTTC
CASSSRIWGAHYGYTF
>NA|TRBV5-1|NA|TRBJ2-2
TGCGCCAGCAGTTATAGCGGCCCCACCGGGGAGCTGTTTTTT
CASSYSGPTGELFF
>few|TRBV12-3/TRBV12-4|NA|TRBJ1-5
TGTGCCAGCAGTTTGGAGGGGAGGCAGCCCCAGCATTTT
CASSLEGRQPQHF
>many|TRBV6-1|TRBD1|TRBJ2-2
TGTGCCAGCAGCGATGTAACAGGGGTAGGGGCCGGGGAGCTGTTTTTT
CASSDVTGVGAGELFF
>NA|TRBV3-1|NA|TRBJ1-2
TGTGCCAGCAGCCAAGTCGGGGCCTTCAACTATGGCTACACCTTC
CASSQVGAFNYGYTF
>few|TRBV4-2|TRBD2|TRBJ2-1
TGTGCCAGCAGCCAAGAGGCGGGAGGGCCGGCCTACAATGAGCAGTTCTTC
CASSQEAGGPAYNEQFF
>NA|TRBV7-7|NA|TRBJ2-5
TGTGCCAGCAGCTCGTTACAGGGACAAGAGACCCAGTACTTC
CASSSLQGQETQYF
>many|TRBV5-1|TRBD1|TRBJ2-1
TGCGCCAGCAGCTTAGGGGGACAGTACAAGTTCTTC
CASSLGGQYKFF
>few|TRBV27|NA|TRBJ2-3
TGTGCCAGCAGTTTTAGCGGTCCCACAGATACGCAGTATTTT
CASSFSGPTDTQYF
>NA|TRBV30|NA|TRBJ2-7
TGTGCCTGCATGCAGGGGGGGTACGAGCAGTACTTC
CACMQGGYEQYF
>many|TRBV16|NA|TRBJ2-7
TGTGCCAGCAGCCAAATCTCCTACGAGCAGTACTTC
CASSQISYEQYF
>NA|TRBV5-1|TRBD1|TRBJ2-1
TGCGCCAGCAGCTCGTCCGGGACAGTCTACAATGAGCAGTTCTTC
CASSSSGTVYNEQFF
>few|TRBV29-1|TRBD1|TRBJ2-7
TGCAGCGTCGGACAGGGATTAGGGCAGTACTTC
CSVGQGLGQYF
>NA|TRBV3-1|NA|TRBJ1-6
TGTGCCAGCAGCCAAGACCCGACCGGTCCCCATTCACCCCTCCACTTT
CASSQDPTGPHSPLHF
>NA|TRBV13|NA|TRBJ1-1
TGTGCCAGCAGCTCCAAAGGGTTTCCCTTTAACACTGAAGCTTTCTTT
CASSSKGFPFNTEAFF
>many|TRBV29-1|NA|TRBJ2-2
TGCAGCGTTGAGGTCGTACCCGGGGAGCTGTTTTTT
CSVEVVPGELFF
>few|TRBV4-2|NA|TRBJ2-2
TGTGCCAGCAGTCACCCCCGGGGCGCCGGGGCCGGGGAGCTGTTTTTT
CASSHPRGAGAGELFF
>few|TRBV27|NA|TRBJ2-7
TGTGCCAGCAGTTCCCAGGGGGGCGGCATACGCGAGCAGTACTTC
CASSSQGGGIREQYF
>many|TRBV12-3/TRBV12-4|NA|TRBJ1-1
TGTGCCAGCACCCTCCCTCCCCAAGGGAAGGCTTTCTTT
CASTLPPQGKAFF
>few|TRBV27|TRBD2|TRBJ2-7
TGTGCCAGCAGTAATAGCGGGAGTGATTACGAGCAGTACTTC
CASSNSGSDYEQYF
>few|TRBV5-1|TRBD2|TRBJ2-5
TGCGCCAGCAGCCAAGGGACTAGCGGGAAGACCCAGTACTTC
CASSQGTSGKTQYF
>few|TRBV21-1|NA|TRBJ2-1
TGTGCCAGCAGCAAAGGGGGAGGAACTCGGAGCTCCTACAATGAGCAGTTCTTC
CASSKGGGTRSSYNEQFF
>few|TRBV2|TRBD1|TRBJ1-3
TGTGCCAGCAGTTCTGGGGCCAGGGGGACTCTTGGAAACACCATATATTTT
CASSSGARGTLGNTIYF
>few|TRBV5-1|NA|TRBJ2-6
TGCGCCAGCGGTAACCCCCATGGAGGGACGGCGGATCACTCTGGGGCCAACGTCCTGACTTTC
CASGNPHGGTADHSGANVLTF
>few|TRBV12-3/TRBV12-4|NA|TRBJ1-2
TGTGCCAGCAATAGCAGGGGAACCTATGGCTACACCTTC
CASNSRGTYGYTF
>few|TRBV25-1|TRBD2|TRBJ2-7
TGTGCCAGCAGTGATAACCTAGCGGGTTACGAGCAGTACTTC
CASSDNLAGYEQYF
>many|TRBV12-3/TRBV12-4|TRBD2|TRBJ2-4
TGTGCCAGCAGTCTGAGGCGGGGGGACATTCAGTACTTC
CASSLRRGDIQYF
>few|TRBV9|NA|TRBJ2-7
TGTGCCAGCAGCCCCTCACGGGTCTCCTACGAGCAGTACTTC
CASSPSRVSYEQYF
>few|TRBV5-5|TRBD1|TRBJ2-5
TGTGCCAGCAGCTCAGCACAGGGGGCTCGCGAGACCCAGTACTTC
CASSSAQGARETQYF
>NA|TRBV24-1|TRBD1|TRBJ2-1
TGTGCCACCAGGGACAGGGGTAGGGGTGAGCAGTTCTTC
CATRDRGRGEQFF
>NA|TRBV10-3|NA|TRBJ1-1
TGTGCCATCAGGCTAGACAGAGACACTGAAGCTTTCTTT
CAIRLDRDTEAFF
>NA|TRBV5-5|TRBD1|TRBJ2-1
TGTGCCAGCAGCCCCGGGACAGGGTACATCAATGAGCAGTTCTTC
CASSPGTGYINEQFF
>few|TRBV27|TRBD2|TRBJ2-5
TGTGCCAGCAGTTTAGACGGGAGGGCGGAGAGAGAGACCCAGTACTTC
CASSLDGRAERETQYF
>many|TRBV12-3/TRBV12-4|NA|TRBJ2-2
TGTGCCAGCAGTTTGGGTTGGGGGAACACCGGGGAGCTGTTTTTT
CASSLGWGNTGELFF
>NA|TRBV28|TRBD2|TRBJ2-1
TGTGCCAGCAGTTATAGCGGGGCCAATGAGCAGTTCTTC
CASSYSGANEQFF
>NA|TRBV10-3|NA|TRBJ2-2
TGTGCCATCAGTGATGGGGCGGCGAACACCGGGGAGCTGTTTTTT
CAISDGAANTGELFF
>many|TRBV5-1|TRBD1|TRBJ2-3
TGCGCCAGCAGCCCCTTACAGGGGCCGTACACAGATACGCAGTATTTT
CASSPLQGPYTDTQYF
>few|TRBV7-2|NA|TRBJ1-2
TGTGCCAGCAGTAGGACGCAAGGCTATGGCTACACCTTC
CASSRTQGYGYTF
>few|TRBV7-9|NA|TRBJ1-5
TGTGCCAGCAGCTCAGATCCGATAGGGAAACGCAATCAGCCCCAGCATTTT
CASSSDPIGKRNQPQHF
>medium-sized|TRBV25-1|TRBD1|TRBJ2-7
TGTGCCAGCAGTGCGGGACAGAGCCTTTCCTACGAGCAGTACTTC
CASSAGQSLSYEQYF